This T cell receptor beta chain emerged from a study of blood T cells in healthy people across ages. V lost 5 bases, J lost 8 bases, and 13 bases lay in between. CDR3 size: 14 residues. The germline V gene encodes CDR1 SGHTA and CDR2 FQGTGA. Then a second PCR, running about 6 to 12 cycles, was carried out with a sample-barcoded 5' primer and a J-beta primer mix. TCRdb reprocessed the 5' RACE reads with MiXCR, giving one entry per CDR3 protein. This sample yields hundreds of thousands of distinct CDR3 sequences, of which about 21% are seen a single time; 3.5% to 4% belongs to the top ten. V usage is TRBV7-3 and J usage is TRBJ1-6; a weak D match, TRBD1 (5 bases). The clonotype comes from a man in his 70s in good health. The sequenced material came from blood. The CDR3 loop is CASSPTGVDSPLHF. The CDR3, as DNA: TGTGCCAGCAGCCCGACGGGGGTAGATTCACCCCTCCACTTT.